Listed below are T cell receptor beta chains from one sample, sequenced in a study of cytomegalovirus exposure and HLA in healthy donors. This table comes from immunoSEQ multiplex PCR, and its TCRdb copy is limited to in-frame clones, with some not included. The sample yields 110,000 to 150,000 clones, around four fifths seen once. Sequencing was performed on PBMCs. These TCRs come from a male donor in good health and CMV-seronegative. Both conserved end residues are part of each CDR3. Each record gives: J gene, V gene, D gene, CDR3 DNA, CDR3 protein. The D gene is left open where the match is weak.

>TRBJ1-5|TRBV7-8|.
TGTGCCAGCAGCTTAGATGGCCTCCCCAATCAGCCCCAGCATTTT
CASSLDGLPNQPQHF
>TRBJ2-5|TRBV27|.
TGTGCCAGCAGTTATAGGGGAGAGACCCAGTACTTC
CASSYRGETQYF
>TRBJ2-3|TRBV10-3|TRBD1
TGTGCCTTACCAGGGGGAGTGGGCACAGATACGCAGTATTTT
CALPGGVGTDTQYF
>TRBJ1-5|TRBV7-7|TRBD1
TGTGCTAGCAGCTTAGCGTCGAGACAGGGGAATCAGCCCCAGCATTTT
CASSLASRQGNQPQHF
>TRBJ2-3|TRBV19|TRBD2
TGTGCCAGTGGGGCCGGGACTAGCGGGAGCACAGATACGCAGTATTTT
CASGAGTSGSTDTQYF
>TRBJ1-2|TRBV20-1|.
TGCAGTGCTCCCCAGGATGGCTACACCTTC
CSAPQDGYTF
>TRBJ1-2|TRBV2|.
TGTGCCAGCAGTTTACAGGGAACTAACTATGGCTACACCTTC
CASSLQGTNYGYTF
>TRBJ1-1|TRBV9|.
TGTGCCAGCGGCGTAGAGGGAGGCACGAACACTGAAGCTTTCTTT
CASGVEGGTNTEAFF
>TRBJ2-7|TRBV27|.
TGTGCCAGCAGTTCCCTCAGGGGTCTCTCCTACGAGCAGTACTTC
CASSSLRGLSYEQYF
>TRBJ2-3|TRBV6-4|TRBD2
TGTGCCAGCAGCCCGCTAGCGGGGGGCACAGATACGCAGTATTTT
CASSPLAGGTDTQYF
>TRBJ2-7|TRBV14|TRBD2
TGTGCCAGCAGCCAAGAAATTCTAGCGGGAGGGTTCTACGAGCAGTACTTC
CASSQEILAGGFYEQYF
>TRBJ1-5|TRBV19|TRBD1
TGTGCCAGTACCCGGGACAGGGGGCGTCAAAATCAGCCCCAGCATTTT
CASTRDRGRQNQPQHF
>TRBJ2-1|TRBV9|.
TGTGCCAGCAGCACTCGGACGGAGGATTGTTCCTACAATGAGCAGTTCTTC
CASSTRTEDCSYNEQFF
>TRBJ2-1|TRBV5-4|.
TGTGCCAGCAGCTTGGTCGGGAGCTCCTACAATGAGCAGTTCTTC
CASSLVGSSYNEQFF
>TRBJ2-2|TRBV27|TRBD1
TGTGCCAGCAGACGACAGGGGGTCGTCACCGGGGAGCTGTTTTTT
CASRRQGVVTGELFF
>TRBJ2-5|TRBV25-1|TRBD2
TGTGCCAGCAGTGAATATAGGGCTAGCGGGGGAGTAGAGACCCAGTACTTC
CASSEYRASGGVETQYF
>TRBJ1-4|TRBV5-1|.
TGCGCCAGCAGCTTGGGTGTGGGCGAAAAACTGTTTTTT
CASSLGVGEKLFF
>TRBJ2-1|TRBV5-1|TRBD2
TGCGCCAGCAGCTTGGAGGGACTAAATGAGCAGTTCTTC
CASSLEGLNEQFF
>TRBJ1-2|TRBV29-1|.
TGCAGCGTTGAAGTGGGGGGAGGTGGCTACACCTTC
CSVEVGGGGYTF
>TRBJ2-7|TRBV19|.
TGTGCCAGTAGACCTCCGGGAGGGGGCTCTTACGAGCAGTACTTC
CASRPPGGGSYEQYF
>TRBJ1-1|TRBV19|.
TGTGCCAGTAGCCCAAAGCGGGGGGATCGTAGTATGAACACTGAAGCTTTCTTT
CASSPKRGDRSMNTEAFF
>TRBJ1-1|TRBV28|.
TGTGCCAGCAGTTTTATGAGCCGGAACACTGAAGCTTTCTTT
CASSFMSRNTEAFF